This T cell receptor beta chain was sequenced in a study of spatial heterogeneity in lung cancer. Study-wide context: Consistent detection of more beta-chain than alpha-chain sequences was observed. Each unique TCR and UMI combination was seen more than ten times on average in raw reads.

The time point denotes: sample taken at primary tumor resection. No cell sorting; template was whole RNA from tumor, lung tissue or PBMC. Germline V gene data show CDR1 as GTSNPN and CDR2 as SVGIG (reference sequence). Unmatched junction bases numbered 7, after V lost 2 bases and J lost 3 bases. This CDR3 contains 15 residues. One entry per CDR3 protein results from TCRdb running MiXCR on the 5' RACE reads. Altogether about 4,000 distinct CDR3 sequences are present, around 10% being singletons, with the ten largest covering under 7.5%. The sample holds many counts of this clonotype. The sample consisted of normal lung tissue next to the tumor, taken at surgery. The clonotype comes from a female donor with early-stage non-small cell lung cancer. The V gene is TRBV30, the J gene TRBJ2-5, with 9 bases lining up with TRBD1. The CDR3 is CAWSIGQGTEETQYF. In DNA, the CDR3 is TGTGCCTGGAGTATCGGACAGGGGACGGAAGAGACCCAGTACTTC. Full variable domain (remainder filled in from reference TRBV30 and TRBJ2-5): SQTIHQWPATLVQPVGSPLSLECTVEGTSNPNLYWYRQAAGRGLQLLFYSVGIGQISSEVPQNLSASRPQDRQFILSSKKLLLSDSGFYLCAWSIGQGTEETQYFGPGTRLLVL.